This T cell receptor beta chain was retrieved from a study of blood T cell repertoires in COVID-19. Original analysis: Nucleated cell counts were estimated from reference gene primer amplification. TCRdb's table, derived via immunoSEQ multiplex PCR, lists solely in-frame clones and lacks some. V, J and clone size are taken as reported in that table, and D and trimming were inferred from the DNA itself. The sample lists about 250,000 clones, about nine tenths occurring once. Sequencing input: peripheral blood. The TCR was taken from a woman in her 30s with active or convalescent COVID-19.

The CDR3 here is CASSAPQGVNYGYTF. In DNA, the CDR3 is TGCGCCAGCAGCGCACCACAGGGTGTTAACTATGGCTACACCTTC. The chain has TRBV10-2 and TRBJ1-2; possibly TRBD1 for D (6 bases). Between the trimmed V and J ends, which lost 6 bases and 1 base, there was a span of 15 bases. Germline CDR1 reads WSHSY; CDR2 reads SAAADI. The CDR3 is 15 amino acids.